The sequence of this TCR beta chain was determined in a study of CD8 T cells in ankylosing spondylitis. Overall study findings and caveats: A TCR beta motif of several highly homologous variants seemed to mark ankylosing spondylitis blood.

Libraries of TCR beta came from quantitative 5'-RACE with molecular barcodes. TCRdb independently ran MiXCR on the 5' RACE reads; one entry per CDR3 protein. The sample lists about 360,000 distinct CDR3 sequences; roughly 22% were seen once. The CDR3 is 13 residues long. V was shortened by 3 bases and J by 1 base, with 10 bases between the two germline ends. Germline values: CDR1 DFQATT, CDR2 SNEGSKA (reference sequence). This clonotype was seen a few times. Its antigen remains unknown. This clonotype was sampled from a male donor with ankylosing spondylitis or in good health (not recorded which). The chain carries TRBV20-1 and TRBJ2-7, with TRBD1 as a possible D gene (6 bases). What was sequenced was blood, either unsorted or a sorted T cell fraction (not recorded which). The CDR3 DNA sequence: TGCAGTGCTAGTGCAGGGGATTCCTACGAGCAGTACTTC. It encodes CSASAGDSYEQYF.